The T cell receptor beta chain under discussion was sequenced for a study of control samples from healthy donors and cancer patients. Using immunoSEQ multiplex PCR, the repertoire was profiled, and TCRdb retains in-frame clones only, with some absent. Found here are 25,000 to 30,000 clones, roughly 85% of them singletons; the top ten hold roughly 6.3%. Germline lookup yields CDR1 KGHSH and CDR2 LQKENI. The CDR3 covers 14 residues. Between the trimmed V and J ends, which lost 2 bases and 5 bases, there was a span of 12 bases. This chain links TRBV18 with TRBJ1-1; D may be TRBD1 (5 bases). The TCR comes from a woman aged 60-70 years with head and neck cancer. Input material: PBMCs. The CDR3 here is CASSPIEGRTEAFF. The CDR3 coding sequence is TGTGCCAGCTCACCAATCGAGGGGAGGACTGAAGCTTTCTTT.